The present T cell receptor beta chain was sequenced within a study of regulatory T cells in long-lasting Graves disease. Overall study: Antithyroid drugs had been taken by newly diagnosed Graves' patients for under 3 months.

Findings of the study overall: Persistent disease preferred TRBV28, TRBJ1-2 and TRBJ2-5; new disease, TRBV20-1 and TRBJ2-1. Less diverse TCR repertoires were seen in persistent Graves' patients than in newly diagnosed ones.

The sample's time point: newly diagnosed GD, antithyroid drugs for less than 3 months. Generation of the TCR library employed RNA extracted from PBMCs. As collected, the peripheral blood samples measured nine milliliters each and went into EDTA tubes. TCR beta libraries were built with iRepertoire HTBI primers and Arm-PCR of CDR3 regions. TCRdb reanalysed the multiplex PCR reads using MiXCR and keeps one entry per CDR3 protein. In the table there are around 420,000 distinct CDR3 sequences, less than 20% of which are singletons. Germline CDR1 and CDR2: MNHEY and SVGEGT. After removal of 2 bases from V and 7 bases from J, the junction contained 13 bases not matched to a gene. The CDR3 covers 17 residues. This clonotype was picked up a small number of times. No antigen is known for it.

The V call is TRBV6-2 or TRBV6-3, the J call TRBJ2-1; 8 bases align to TRBD2. The sequencing here drew on peripheral blood mononuclear cells (PBMCs), taken at new diagnosis, from a patient treated with antithyroid drugs. The receptor was isolated from a female donor with Graves disease. This chain's CDR3 is CASSYRTSWEWENEQFF. The CDR3 nucleotides read TGTGCCAGCAGTTACCGGACTAGCTGGGAGTGGGAGAATGAGCAGTTCTTC.